These 5 T cell receptor beta chains came from one sample sequenced in a study of human T cells and chemical hapten exposure. This sample's time point: pre-sensitization, week 0. Described treatment: therapeutic diphenylcyclopropenone sensitization with weekly scalp DPC. TCRdb recomputed calls from the RACE reads with MiXCR, one row per CDR3 protein. Of roughly 100,000 distinct CDR3 sequences listed, 10% to 11% were seen once; the top ten hold approximately 3.3%. The sequencing here drew on whole blood, taken in connection with sensitization to the hapten diphenylcyclopropenone (DPC). Source of these receptors: a woman aged 55-70 years with alopecia areata. Some clones in this sample may be carry-over from other donors' samples.

This clonotype was detected ten times or more. The genes are TRBV3-1 and TRBJ1-1; D is unclear. Deletions cut 2 bases from V and 1 base from J, with 11 bases between. The CDR3 contains 15 residues. In germline, CDR1 is LGHDT, CDR2 YNNKEL (reference sequence). The CDR3 here is CASSQMSRTNTEAFF. Written as DNA, the CDR3 is TGTGCCAGCAGCCAAATGTCTCGGACGAACACTGAAGCTTTCTTT.

The chain links TRBV5-1 to TRBJ1-6, with D tentatively TRBD1 (5 bases). V lost 3 bases and J lost 7, with 11 bases in between. The CDR3 spans 14 residues. In germline, CDR1 is SGHRS, CDR2 YFSETQ. CDR3 region: CASSYTGFNSPLHF. The CDR3 nucleotides read TGCGCCAGCAGCTACACAGGTTTCAATTCACCCCTCCACTTT.

This clonotype was seen ten or more times. The chain is built from TRBV20-1 and TRBJ1-5; unclear D gene. The CDR3 covers 15 residues. CDR1 and CDR2 from the germline V gene are DFQATT and SNEGSKA (reference sequence). Trimming removed 6 bases at V and 6 bases at J, with 21 bases between. CDR3 in amino acids: CSAPSNPAGSQPQHF. The CDR3 DNA follows: TGCAGTGCACCTTCGAACCCGGCGGGGAGTCAGCCCCAGCATTTT.

The rearrangement links TRBV12-3 or TRBV12-4 to TRBJ1-2; D perhaps matches TRBD1 (5 bases). CDR3 length equals 13 residues. The germline V and J ends were trimmed by 6 bases and 1 base, with 9 bases remaining between them. CDR3 in DNA: TGTGCCAGCAGCGACAGCTTTAACTATGGCTACACCTTC. As protein: CASSDSFNYGYTF.

This clonotype was detected ten times or more. The V and J genes are TRBV18 and TRBJ1-5, with D possibly matching TRBD1 (6 bases). The CDR3 length is 14 residues. Germline CDR1 KGHSH, CDR2 LQKENI. The V end was cut by 3 bases, the J end by 5 bases, with 11 bases between. CDR3 nucleotide sequence: TGTGCCAGCTCACCCGCAGGACAGTATCAGCCCCAGCATTTT. As protein: CASSPAGQYQPQHF.